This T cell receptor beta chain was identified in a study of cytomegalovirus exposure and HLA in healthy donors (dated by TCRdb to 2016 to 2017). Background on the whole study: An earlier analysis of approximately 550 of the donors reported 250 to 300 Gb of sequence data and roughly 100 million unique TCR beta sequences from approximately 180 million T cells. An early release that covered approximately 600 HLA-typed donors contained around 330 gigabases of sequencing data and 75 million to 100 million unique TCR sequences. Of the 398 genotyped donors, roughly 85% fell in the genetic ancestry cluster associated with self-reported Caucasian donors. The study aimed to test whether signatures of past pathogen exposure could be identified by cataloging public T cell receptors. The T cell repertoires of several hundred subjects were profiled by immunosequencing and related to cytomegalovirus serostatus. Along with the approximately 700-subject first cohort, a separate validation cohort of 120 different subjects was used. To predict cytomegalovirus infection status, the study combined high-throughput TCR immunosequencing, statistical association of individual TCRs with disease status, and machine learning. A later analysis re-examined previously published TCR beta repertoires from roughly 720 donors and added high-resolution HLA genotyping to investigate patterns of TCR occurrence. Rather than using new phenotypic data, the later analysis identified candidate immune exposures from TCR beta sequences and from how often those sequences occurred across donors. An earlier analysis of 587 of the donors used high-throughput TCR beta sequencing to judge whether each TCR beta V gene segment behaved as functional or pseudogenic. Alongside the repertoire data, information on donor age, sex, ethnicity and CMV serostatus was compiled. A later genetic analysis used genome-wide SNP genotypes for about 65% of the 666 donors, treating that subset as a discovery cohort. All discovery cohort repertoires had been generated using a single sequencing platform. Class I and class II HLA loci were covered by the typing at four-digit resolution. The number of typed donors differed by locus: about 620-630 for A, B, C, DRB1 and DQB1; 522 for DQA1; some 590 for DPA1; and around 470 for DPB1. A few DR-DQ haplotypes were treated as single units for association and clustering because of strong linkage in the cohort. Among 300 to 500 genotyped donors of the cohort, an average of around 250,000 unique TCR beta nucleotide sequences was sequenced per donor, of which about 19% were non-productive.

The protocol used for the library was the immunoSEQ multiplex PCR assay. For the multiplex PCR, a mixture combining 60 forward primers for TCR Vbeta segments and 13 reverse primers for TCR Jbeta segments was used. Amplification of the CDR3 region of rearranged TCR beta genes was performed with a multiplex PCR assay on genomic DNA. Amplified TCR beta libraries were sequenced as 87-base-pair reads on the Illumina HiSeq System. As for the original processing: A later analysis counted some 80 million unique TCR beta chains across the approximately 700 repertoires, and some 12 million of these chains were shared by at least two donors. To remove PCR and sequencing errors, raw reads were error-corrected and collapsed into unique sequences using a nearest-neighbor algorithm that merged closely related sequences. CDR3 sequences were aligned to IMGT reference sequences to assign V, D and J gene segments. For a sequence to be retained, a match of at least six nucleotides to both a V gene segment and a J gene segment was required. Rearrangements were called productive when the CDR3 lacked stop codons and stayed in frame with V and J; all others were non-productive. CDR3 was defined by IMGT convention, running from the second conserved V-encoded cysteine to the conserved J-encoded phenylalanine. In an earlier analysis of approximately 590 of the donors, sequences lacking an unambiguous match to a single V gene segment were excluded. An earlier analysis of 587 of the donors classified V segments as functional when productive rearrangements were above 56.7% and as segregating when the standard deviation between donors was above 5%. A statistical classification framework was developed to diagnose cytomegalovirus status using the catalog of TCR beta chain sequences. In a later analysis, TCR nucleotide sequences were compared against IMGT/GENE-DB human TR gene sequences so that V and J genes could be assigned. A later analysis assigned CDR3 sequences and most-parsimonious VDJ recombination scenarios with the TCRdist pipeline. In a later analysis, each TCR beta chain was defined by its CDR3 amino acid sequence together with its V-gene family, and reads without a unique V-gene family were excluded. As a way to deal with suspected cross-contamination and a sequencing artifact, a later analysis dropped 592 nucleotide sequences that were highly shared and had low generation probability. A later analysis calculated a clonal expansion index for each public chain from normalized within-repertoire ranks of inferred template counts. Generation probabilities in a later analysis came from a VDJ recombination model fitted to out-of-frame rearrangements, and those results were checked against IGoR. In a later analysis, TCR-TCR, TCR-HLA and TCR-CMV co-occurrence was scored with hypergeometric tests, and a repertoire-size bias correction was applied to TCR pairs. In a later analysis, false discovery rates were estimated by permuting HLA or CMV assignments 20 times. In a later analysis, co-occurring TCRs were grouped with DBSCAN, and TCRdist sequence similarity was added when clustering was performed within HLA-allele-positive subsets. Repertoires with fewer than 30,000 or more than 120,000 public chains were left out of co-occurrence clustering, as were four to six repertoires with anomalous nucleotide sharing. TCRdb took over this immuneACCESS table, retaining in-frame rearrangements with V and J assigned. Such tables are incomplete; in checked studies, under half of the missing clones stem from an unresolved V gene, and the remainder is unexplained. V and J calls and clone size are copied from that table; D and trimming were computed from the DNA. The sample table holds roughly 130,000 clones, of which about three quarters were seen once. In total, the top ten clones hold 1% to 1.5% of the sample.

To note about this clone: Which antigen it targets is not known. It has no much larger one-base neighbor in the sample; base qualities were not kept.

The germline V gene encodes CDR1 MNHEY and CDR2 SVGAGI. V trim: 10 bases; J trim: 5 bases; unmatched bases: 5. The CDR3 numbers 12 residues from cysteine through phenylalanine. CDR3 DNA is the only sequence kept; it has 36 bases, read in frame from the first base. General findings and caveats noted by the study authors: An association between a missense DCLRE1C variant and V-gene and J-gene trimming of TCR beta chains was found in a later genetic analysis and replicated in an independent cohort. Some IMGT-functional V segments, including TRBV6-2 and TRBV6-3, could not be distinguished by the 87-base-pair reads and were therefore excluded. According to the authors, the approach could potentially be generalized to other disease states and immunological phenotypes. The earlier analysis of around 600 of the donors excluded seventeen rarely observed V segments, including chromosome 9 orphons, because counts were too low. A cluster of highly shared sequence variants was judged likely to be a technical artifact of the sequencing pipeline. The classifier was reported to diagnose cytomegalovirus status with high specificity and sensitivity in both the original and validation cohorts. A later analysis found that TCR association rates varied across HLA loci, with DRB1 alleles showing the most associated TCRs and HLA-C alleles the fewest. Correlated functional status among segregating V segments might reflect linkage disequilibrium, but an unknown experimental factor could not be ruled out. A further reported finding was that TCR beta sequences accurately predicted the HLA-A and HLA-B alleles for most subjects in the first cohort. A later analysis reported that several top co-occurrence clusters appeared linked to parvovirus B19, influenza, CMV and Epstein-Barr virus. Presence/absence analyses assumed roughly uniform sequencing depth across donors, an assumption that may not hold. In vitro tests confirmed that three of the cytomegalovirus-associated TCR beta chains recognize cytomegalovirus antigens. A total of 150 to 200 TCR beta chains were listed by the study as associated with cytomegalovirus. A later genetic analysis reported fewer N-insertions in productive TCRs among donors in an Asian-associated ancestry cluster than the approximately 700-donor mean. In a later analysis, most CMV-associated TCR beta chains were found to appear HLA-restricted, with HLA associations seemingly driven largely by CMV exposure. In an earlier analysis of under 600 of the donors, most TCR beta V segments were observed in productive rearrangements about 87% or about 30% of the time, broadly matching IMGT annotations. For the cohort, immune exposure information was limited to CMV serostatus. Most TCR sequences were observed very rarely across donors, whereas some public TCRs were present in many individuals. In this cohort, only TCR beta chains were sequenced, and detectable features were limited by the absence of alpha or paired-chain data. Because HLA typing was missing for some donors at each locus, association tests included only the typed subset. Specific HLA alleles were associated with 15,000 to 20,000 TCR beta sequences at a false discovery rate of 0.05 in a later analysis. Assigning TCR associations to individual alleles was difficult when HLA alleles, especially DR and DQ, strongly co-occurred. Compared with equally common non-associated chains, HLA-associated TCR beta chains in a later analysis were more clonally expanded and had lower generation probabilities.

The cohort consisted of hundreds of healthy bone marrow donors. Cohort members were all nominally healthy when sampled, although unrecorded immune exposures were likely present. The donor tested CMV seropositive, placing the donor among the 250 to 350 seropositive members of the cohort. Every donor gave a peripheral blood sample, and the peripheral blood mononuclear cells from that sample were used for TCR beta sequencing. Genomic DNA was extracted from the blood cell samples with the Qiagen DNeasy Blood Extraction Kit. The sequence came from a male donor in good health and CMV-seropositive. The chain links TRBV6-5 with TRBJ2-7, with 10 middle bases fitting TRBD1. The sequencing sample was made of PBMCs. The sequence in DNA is TGTGCCACGGGGGACAGGGGAGACGAGCAGTACTTC. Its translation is CATGDRGDEQYF.